The source of this TCR beta chain is a study of tumor-infiltrating lymphocytes in oesophageal squamous cell carcinoma. TCRdb itself ran the PCR reads through MiXCR, one entry per CDR3 protein. This table holds about 25,000 distinct CDR3 sequences, 38% found once. This clonotype was obtained from a male donor with esophageal squamous cell carcinoma. Sequenced input: esophageal tumor tissue.

The CDR3 DNA follows: TGTGCCAGCAGCTTATTGAATACGCAGTATTTT. This codes for CASSLLNTQYF. The genes are TRBV7-2 and TRBJ2-5; the D is unclear. Judging by the DNA end, TRBJ2-3 fits better; the J call may be wrong. The CDR3 has 11 residues. Germline CDR1 is SGHTA and CDR2 is FQGNSA.